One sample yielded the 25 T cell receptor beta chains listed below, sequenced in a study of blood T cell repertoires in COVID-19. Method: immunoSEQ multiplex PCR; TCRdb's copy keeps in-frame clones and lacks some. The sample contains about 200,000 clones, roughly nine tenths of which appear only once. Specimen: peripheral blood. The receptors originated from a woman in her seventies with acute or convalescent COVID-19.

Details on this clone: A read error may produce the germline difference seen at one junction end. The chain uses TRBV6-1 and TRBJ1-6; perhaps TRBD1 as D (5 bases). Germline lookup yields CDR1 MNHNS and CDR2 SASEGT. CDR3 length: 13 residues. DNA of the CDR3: TGTGCCAGCCGTGAAGGGCAGGGCTCACCCCTCCACTTT. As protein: CASREGQGSPLHF.

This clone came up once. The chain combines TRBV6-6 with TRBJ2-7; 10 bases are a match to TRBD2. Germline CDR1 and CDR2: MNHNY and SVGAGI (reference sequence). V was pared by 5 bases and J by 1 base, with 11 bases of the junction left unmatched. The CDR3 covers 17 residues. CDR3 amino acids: CASSLNTLAGASYEQYF. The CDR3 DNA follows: TGTGCCAGCAGTCTGAATACCCTAGCGGGAGCATCCTACGAGCAGTACTTC.

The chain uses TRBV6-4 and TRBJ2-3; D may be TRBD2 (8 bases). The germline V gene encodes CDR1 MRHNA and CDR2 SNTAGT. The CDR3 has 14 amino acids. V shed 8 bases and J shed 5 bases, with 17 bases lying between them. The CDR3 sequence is CASARGTRGDTQYF. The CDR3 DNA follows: TGTGCCAGCGCCAGGGGGACTAGAGGAGATACGCAGTATTTT.

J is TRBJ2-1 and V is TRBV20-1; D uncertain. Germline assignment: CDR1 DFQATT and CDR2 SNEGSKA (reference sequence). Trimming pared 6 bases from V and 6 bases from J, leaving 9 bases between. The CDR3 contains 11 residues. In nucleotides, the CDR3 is TGCAGTGCCCCAGACTTCAATGAGCAGTTCTTC. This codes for CSAPDFNEQFF.

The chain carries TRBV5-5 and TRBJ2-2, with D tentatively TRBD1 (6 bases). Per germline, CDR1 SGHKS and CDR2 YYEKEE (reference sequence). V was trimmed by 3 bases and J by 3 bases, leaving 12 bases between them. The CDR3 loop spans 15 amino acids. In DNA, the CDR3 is TGTGCCAGCAGCTCCGGACAGAGGCACACCGGGGAGCTGTTTTTT. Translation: CASSSGQRHTGELFF.

The CDR3 coding sequence is TGTGCCAGCAGTTTAAGGTTTGGGGGGACAGATACGCAGTATTTT. Protein sequence: CASSLRFGGTDTQYF. V gene TRBV28 combines with J gene TRBJ2-3; D possibly corresponds to TRBD2 (6 bases). Trimming pared 2 bases from V and 3 bases from J, leaving 12 bases between. CDR1 and CDR2 from the germline V gene are MDHEN and SYDVKM. This CDR3 spans 15 amino acids.

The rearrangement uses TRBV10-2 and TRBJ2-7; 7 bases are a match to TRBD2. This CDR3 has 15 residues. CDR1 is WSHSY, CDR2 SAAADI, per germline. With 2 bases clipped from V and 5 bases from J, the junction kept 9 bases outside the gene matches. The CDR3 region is CASSETGLVYDEQYF. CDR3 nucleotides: TGCGCCAGCAGTGAGACAGGACTAGTGTATGACGAGCAGTACTTC.

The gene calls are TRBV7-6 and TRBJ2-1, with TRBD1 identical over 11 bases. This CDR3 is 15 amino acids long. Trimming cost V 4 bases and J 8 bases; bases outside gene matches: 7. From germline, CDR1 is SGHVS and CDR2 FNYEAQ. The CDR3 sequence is CASSYGQGAPDEQFF. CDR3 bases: TGTGCCAGCAGCTACGGACAGGGGGCCCCGGATGAGCAGTTCTTC.

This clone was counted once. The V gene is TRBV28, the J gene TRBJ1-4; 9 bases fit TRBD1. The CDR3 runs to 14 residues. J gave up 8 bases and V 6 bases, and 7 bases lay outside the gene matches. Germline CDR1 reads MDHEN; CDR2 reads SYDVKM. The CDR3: CASSRTGVLEKLFF. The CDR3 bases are TGTGCCAGCAGCAGGACAGGGGTCCTCGAAAAACTGTTTTTT.

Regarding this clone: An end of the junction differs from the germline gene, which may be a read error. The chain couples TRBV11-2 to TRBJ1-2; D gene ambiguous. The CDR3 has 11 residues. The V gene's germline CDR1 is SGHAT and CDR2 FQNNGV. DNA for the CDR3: TGTGCCAGCAGCCTCCCGGGAGGACCCATATTC. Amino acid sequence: CASSLPGGPIF.

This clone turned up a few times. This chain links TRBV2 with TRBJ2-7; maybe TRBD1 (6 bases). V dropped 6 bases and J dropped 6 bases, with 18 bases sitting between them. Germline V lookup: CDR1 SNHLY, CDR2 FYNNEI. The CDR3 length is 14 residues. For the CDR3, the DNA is TGTGCCAGCAGGACACAGGGCGTACTCGGCGAGCAGTACTTC. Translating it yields CASRTQGVLGEQYF.

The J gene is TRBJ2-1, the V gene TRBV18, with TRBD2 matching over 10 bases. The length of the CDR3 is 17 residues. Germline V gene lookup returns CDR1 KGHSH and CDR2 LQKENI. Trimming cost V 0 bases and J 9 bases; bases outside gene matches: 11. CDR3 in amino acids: CASSPPTGLAIRGEQFF. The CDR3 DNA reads TGTGCCAGCTCACCACCGACGGGACTAGCGATAAGGGGTGAGCAGTTCTTC. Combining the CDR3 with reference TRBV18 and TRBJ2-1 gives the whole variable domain NAGVMQNPRHLVRRRGQEARLRCSPMKGHSHVYWYRQLPEEGLKFMVYLQKENIIDESGMPKERFSAEFPKEGPSILRIQQVVRGDSAAYFCASSPPTGLAIRGEQFFGPGTRLTVL.

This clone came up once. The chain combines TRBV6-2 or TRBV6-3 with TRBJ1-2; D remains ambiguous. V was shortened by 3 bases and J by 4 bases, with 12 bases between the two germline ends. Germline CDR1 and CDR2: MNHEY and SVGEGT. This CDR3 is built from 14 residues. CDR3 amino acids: CASSYLAGSYGYTF. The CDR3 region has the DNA TGTGCCAGCAGTTATCTGGCAGGAAGCTATGGCTACACCTTC.

The CDR3 loop reads CATSDLGTSGSKNEQFF. The CDR3 nucleotides read TGTGCCACCAGTGATTTAGGGACTAGCGGGAGTAAGAATGAGCAGTTCTTC. The chain joins TRBV24-1 to TRBJ2-1; TRBD2 agrees at 14 bases. The CDR3 extends over 17 amino acids. Germline CDR1 KGHDR, CDR2 SFDVKD. The V gene end was trimmed by 1 base and the J gene end by 7 bases; junction bases not matched to a gene: 5.

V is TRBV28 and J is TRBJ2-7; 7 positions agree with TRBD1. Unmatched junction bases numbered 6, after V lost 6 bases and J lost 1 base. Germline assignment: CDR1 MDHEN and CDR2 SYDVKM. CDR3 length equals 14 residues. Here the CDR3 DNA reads TGTGCCAGCAGGCTACAGGGGAAGTCCTACGAGCAGTACTTC. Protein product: CASRLQGKSYEQYF.

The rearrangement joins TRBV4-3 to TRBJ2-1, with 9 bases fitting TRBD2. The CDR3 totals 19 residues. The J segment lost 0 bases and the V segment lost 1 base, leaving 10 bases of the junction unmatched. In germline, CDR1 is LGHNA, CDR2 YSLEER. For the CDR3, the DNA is TGCGCCAGCAGCCAAGGATTGGCTAGCGGGGCAGCCTCCTACAATGAGCAGTTCTTC. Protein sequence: CASSQGLASGAASYNEQFF.

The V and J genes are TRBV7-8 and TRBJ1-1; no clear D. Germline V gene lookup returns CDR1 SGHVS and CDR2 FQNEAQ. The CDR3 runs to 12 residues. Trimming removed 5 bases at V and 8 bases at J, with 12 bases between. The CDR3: CASSLGAREAFF. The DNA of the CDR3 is TGTGCCAGCAGCCTAGGAGCCCGGGAAGCTTTCTTT. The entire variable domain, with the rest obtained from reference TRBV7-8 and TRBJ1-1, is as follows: GAGVSQSPRYKVAKRGQDVALRCDPISGHVSLFWYQQALGQGPEFLTYFQNEAQLDKSGLPSDRFFAERPEGSVSTLKIQRTQQEDSAVYLCASSLGAREAFFGQGTRLTVV.

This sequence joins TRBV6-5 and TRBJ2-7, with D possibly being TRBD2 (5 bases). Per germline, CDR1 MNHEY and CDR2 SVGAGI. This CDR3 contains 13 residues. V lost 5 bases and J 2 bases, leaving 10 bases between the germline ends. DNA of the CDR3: TGTGCCAGCAGTCCCGGGATGACCTACGAGCAGTACTTC. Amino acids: CASSPGMTYEQYF.

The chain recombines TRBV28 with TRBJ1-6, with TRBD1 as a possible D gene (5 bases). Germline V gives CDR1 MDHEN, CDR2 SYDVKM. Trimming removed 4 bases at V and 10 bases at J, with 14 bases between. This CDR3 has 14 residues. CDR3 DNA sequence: TGTGCCAGCAGTTCCCTCTCGGGGGGGTCACCCCTCCACTTT. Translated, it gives CASSSLSGGSPLHF.

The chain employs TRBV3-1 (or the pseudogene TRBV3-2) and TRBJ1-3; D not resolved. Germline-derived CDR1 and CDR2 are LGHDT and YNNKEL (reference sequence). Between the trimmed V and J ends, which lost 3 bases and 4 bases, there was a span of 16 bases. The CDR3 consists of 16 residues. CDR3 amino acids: CASSHGRFTSGNTIYF. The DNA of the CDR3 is TGTGCCAGCAGCCATGGCAGGTTTACGTCGGGAAACACCATATATTTT.

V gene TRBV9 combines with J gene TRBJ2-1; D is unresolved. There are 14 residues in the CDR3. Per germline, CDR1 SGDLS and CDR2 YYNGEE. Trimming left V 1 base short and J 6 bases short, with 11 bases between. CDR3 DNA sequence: TGTGCCAGCAGCGTATCCGTCCCTCGCAATGAGCAGTTCTTC. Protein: CASSVSVPRNEQFF.

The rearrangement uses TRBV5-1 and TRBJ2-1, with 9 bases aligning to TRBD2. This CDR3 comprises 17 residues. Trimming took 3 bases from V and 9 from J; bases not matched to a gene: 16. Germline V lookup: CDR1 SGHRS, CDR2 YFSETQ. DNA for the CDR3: TGCGCCAGCAGCTCTACGATGCCGGGACTAGCAACGAGTGAGCAGTTCTTC. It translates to CASSSTMPGLATSEQFF. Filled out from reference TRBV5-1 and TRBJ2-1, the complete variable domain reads KAGVTQTPRYLIKTRGQQVTLSCSPISGHRSVSWYQQTPGQGLQFLFEYFSETQRNKGNFPGRFSGRQFSNSRSEMNVSTLELGDSALYLCASSSTMPGLATSEQFFGPGTRLTVL.

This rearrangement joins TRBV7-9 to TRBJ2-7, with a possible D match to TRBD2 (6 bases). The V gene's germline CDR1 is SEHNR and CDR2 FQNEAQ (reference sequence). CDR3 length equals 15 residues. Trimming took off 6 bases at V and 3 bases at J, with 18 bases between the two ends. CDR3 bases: TGTGCCAGCAGTCGGACCGGGGGAAACCTCTACGAGCAGTACTTC. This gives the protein CASSRTGGNLYEQYF.

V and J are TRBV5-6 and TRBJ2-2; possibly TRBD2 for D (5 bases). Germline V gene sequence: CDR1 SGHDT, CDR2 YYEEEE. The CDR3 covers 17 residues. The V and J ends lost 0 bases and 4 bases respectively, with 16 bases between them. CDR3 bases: TGTGCCAGCAGCTTGGATATTCTGCAGCGGACCACCGGGGAGCTGTTTTTT. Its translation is CASSLDILQRTTGELFF.

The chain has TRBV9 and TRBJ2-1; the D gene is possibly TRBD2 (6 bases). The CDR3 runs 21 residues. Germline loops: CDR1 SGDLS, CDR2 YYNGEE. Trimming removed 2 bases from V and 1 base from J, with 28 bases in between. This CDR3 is CASSVMALAKRKEVSYNEQFF. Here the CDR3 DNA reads TGTGCCAGCAGCGTGATGGCCCTAGCGAAACGCAAAGAGGTATCCTACAATGAGCAGTTCTTC.